This T cell receptor (beta chain) was captured by sequencing in a study of OX40 agonist ivuxolimab in advanced cancers. Study in general: From roughly 20 to 85 years was the age range, with a mean of around 54 years, and around 80% were male. Study results and limitations: Clonal expansion in partial responders at 0.1-3.0 mg/kg ranked among the lowest.

Method: immunoSEQ multiplex PCR; TCRdb's copy keeps in-frame clones and lacks some. Among about 65,000 clones listed, 91% were seen once. The CDR3 extends over 15 amino acids. Trimming took 6 bases from V and 4 from J; bases not matched to a gene: 7. Germline CDR1 is ENHRY and CDR2 is SYGVKD. Points on this clone: The target antigen is unknown.

The clonotype was recovered from an adult with an advanced solid tumor such as melanoma, head and neck, liver or kidney cancer. This chain connects TRBV10-3 to TRBJ2-5, with 11 nucleotides matching TRBD1. The sequencing used CD4+ or CD8+ T cells sorted from blood, collected in a trial of the OX40 agonist ivuxolimab. CDR3 loop: CAISKKGQGVETQYF. Written as DNA, the CDR3 is TGTGCCATCAGCAAAAAGGGACAGGGGGTAGAGACCCAGTACTTC.